Listed below are T cell receptor beta chains from one sample, sequenced in a study of blood T cell repertoires in COVID-19. Clones were sequenced by immunoSEQ multiplex PCR, and TCRdb holds only the in-frame ones, with some missing. The data contain fewer than 65,000 clones, under 90% of them singletons. Sequenced sample: peripheral blood. The receptors stem from a human donor in a cohort sampled during active COVID-19. Each CDR3 is given with its conserved first and last residue. A D gene is named only where the DNA matches it firmly. For some rows the clone size is stated as once, few or many, or as a class when expanded; others skip it.

>TRBJ2-7|once|14|TRBD2|TRBV27
CASRDSGSLGEQYF
TGTGCCAGCAGGGATAGCGGGAGCCTGGGCGAGCAGTACTTC
>TRBJ2-7|NA|16|TRBD1|TRBV5-6
CASSLAQGAGLYEQYF
TGTGCCAGCAGCTTGGCGCAGGGGGCAGGGCTCTACGAGCAGTACTTC
>TRBJ1-1|NA|12|NA|TRBV24-1
CATRDSNTEAFF
TGTGCCACCAGGGACTCGAACACTGAAGCTTTCTTT
>TRBJ2-3|NA|14|NA|TRBV6-2/TRBV6-3
CASSSGYEYYFWYF
TGTGCCAGCAGTTCGGGTTATGAATACTATTTTTGGTATTTT
>TRBJ2-5|NA|12|NA|TRBV30
CAWRGVRETQYF
TGTGCCTGGAGAGGGGTAAGAGAGACCCAGTACTTC
>TRBJ2-1|NA|16|NA|TRBV4-1
CASSQPTGTGVNEQFF
TGCGCCAGCAGCCAGCCTACCGGGACTGGGGTTAATGAGCAGTTCTTC
>TRBJ2-7|NA|14|NA|TRBV3-1/TRBV3-2
CASSQAGSGYEQYF
TGTGCCAGCAGCCAAGCCGGGAGTGGGTACGAGCAGTACTTC
>TRBJ2-2|NA|16|TRBD2|TRBV28
CASSTGTSGFTGELFF
TGTGCCAGCAGTACCGGGACTAGCGGGTTCACCGGGGAGCTGTTTTTT
>TRBJ1-2|once|13|TRBD1|TRBV3-1/TRBV3-2
CASRKTGARGYTF
TGTGCCAGCAGGAAAACAGGGGCGCGCGGCTACACCTTC
>TRBJ1-3|NA|14|TRBD1|TRBV29-1
CSVDAQGDGNTIYF
TGCAGCGTTGACGCTCAGGGGGATGGAAACACCATATATTTT
>TRBJ2-7|NA|16|NA|TRBV19
CASSNLLAGTGYEQYF
TGTGCCAGTAGCAATCTCCTGGCAGGTACCGGATACGAGCAGTACTTC
>TRBJ2-7|few|15|TRBD2|TRBV9
CASSVGSGIKYEQYF
TGTGCCAGCAGCGTGGGCAGCGGGATAAAATACGAGCAGTACTTC
>TRBJ2-1|NA|15|NA|TRBV11-3
CASSSGYGGFNEQFF
TGTGCCAGCAGCTCCGGGTATGGGGGCTTCAATGAGCAGTTCTTC
>TRBJ1-1|NA|14|TRBD1|TRBV4-2
CASSPNGQDTEAFF
TGTGCCAGCAGCCCTAATGGACAGGACACTGAAGCTTTCTTT
>TRBJ1-3|once|15|NA|TRBV5-6
CASSQTGDSGNTIYF
TGTGCCAGCAGCCAAACAGGAGACTCTGGAAACACCATATATTTT
>TRBJ2-7|NA|13|NA|TRBV2
CASSEARTYEQYF
TGTGCCAGCAGTGAGGCGCGGACCTACGAGCAGTACTTC
>TRBJ1-4|NA|18|TRBD1|TRBV19
CASTHLTGGFATNEKLFF
TGTGCCAGTACCCACCTGACAGGGGGATTCGCAACTAATGAAAAACTGTTTTTT
>TRBJ2-7|NA|13|TRBD2|TRBV27
CASRIAGAYEQYF
TGTGCCAGCAGGATAGCGGGAGCGTACGAGCAGTACTTC
>TRBJ2-1|NA|15|TRBD2|TRBV14
CASRPSGSDYNEQFF
TGTGCCAGCAGACCAAGCGGGAGCGACTACAATGAGCAGTTCTTC
>TRBJ1-2|NA|13|NA|TRBV24-1
CATSDPGDYGYTF
TGTGCCACCAGTGACCCAGGGGACTATGGCTACACCTTC
>TRBJ2-1|NA|15|NA|TRBV9
CASSVGGTYYNEQFF
TGTGCCAGCAGCGTAGGGGGGACTTATTACAATGAGCAGTTCTTC
>TRBJ1-5|NA|15|TRBD1|TRBV6-2/TRBV6-3
CASSPRTGGLKPQHF
TGTGCCAGCAGTCCCCGGACAGGGGGCCTTAAGCCCCAGCATTTT
>TRBJ1-2|NA|13|NA|TRBV19
CASSIGWRGGYTF
TGTGCCAGTAGTATAGGTTGGCGGGGAGGCTACACCTTC
>TRBJ1-2|once|15|NA|TRBV19
CASSNGGNYGDGYTF
TGTGCCAGTAGTAACGGAGGGAACTATGGGGATGGCTACACCTTC
>TRBJ2-7|NA|16|NA|TRBV27
CASRTTGGVGAYEQYF
TGTGCCAGCAGAACAACCGGGGGAGTCGGGGCCTACGAGCAGTACTTC
>TRBJ1-5|few|15|NA|TRBV28
CASSGTPRSNQPQHF
TGTGCCAGCAGTGGGACACCTCGAAGCAATCAGCCCCAGCATTTT
>TRBJ1-4|NA|14|NA|TRBV4-1
CASSQRSVNEKLFF
TGCGCCAGCAGCCAAAGGAGTGTAAATGAAAAACTGTTTTTT
>TRBJ1-1|NA|12|TRBD1|TRBV25-1
CASGTGNTEAFF
TGTGCCAGCGGGACAGGGAACACTGAAGCTTTCTTT
>TRBJ1-6|NA|16|NA|TRBV7-2
CASSPYTSSYNSPLHF
TGTGCCAGCAGCCCATACACCAGCTCCTATAATTCACCCCTCCACTTT